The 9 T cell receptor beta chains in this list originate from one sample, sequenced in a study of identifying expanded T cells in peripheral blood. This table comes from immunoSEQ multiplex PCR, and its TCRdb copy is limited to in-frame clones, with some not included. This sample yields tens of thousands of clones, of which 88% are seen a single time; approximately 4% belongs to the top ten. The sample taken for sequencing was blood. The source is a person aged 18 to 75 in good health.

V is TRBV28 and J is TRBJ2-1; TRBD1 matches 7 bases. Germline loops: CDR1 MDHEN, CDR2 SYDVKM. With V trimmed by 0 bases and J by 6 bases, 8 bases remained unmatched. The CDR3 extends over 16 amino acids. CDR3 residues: CASSLWSGTVPNEQFF. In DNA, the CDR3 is TGTGCCAGCAGTTTATGGTCCGGGACAGTCCCCAATGAGCAGTTCTTC.

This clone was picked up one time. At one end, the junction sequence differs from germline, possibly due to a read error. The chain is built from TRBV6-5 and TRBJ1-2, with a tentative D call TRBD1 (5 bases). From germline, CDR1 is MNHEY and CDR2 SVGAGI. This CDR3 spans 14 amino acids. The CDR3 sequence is CASSYSRVDYGHTF. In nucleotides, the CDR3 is TGTGCCAGCAGTTACTCCAGGGTCGACTATGGCCACACCTTC.

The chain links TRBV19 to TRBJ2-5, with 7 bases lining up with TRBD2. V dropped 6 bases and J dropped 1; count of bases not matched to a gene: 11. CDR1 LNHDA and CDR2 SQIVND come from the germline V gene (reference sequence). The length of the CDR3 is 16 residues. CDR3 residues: CASSTGSGTSQETQYF. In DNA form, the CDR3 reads TGTGCCAGTAGCACTGGGAGCGGGACCTCCCAAGAGACCCAGTACTTC.

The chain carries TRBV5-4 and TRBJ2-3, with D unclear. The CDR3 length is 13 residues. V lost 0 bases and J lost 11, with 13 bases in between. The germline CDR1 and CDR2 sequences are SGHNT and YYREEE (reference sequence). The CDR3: CASSLDPLGGQYF. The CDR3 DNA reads TGTGCCAGCAGCTTGGACCCGTTGGGTGGGCAGTATTTT.

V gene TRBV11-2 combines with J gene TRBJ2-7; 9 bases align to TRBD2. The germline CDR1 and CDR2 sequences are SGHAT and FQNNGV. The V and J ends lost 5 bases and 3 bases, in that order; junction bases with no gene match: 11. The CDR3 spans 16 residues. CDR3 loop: CASSKYPSGTHYEQYF. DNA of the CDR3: TGTGCCAGCAGCAAATACCCTAGCGGGACCCACTACGAGCAGTACTTC.

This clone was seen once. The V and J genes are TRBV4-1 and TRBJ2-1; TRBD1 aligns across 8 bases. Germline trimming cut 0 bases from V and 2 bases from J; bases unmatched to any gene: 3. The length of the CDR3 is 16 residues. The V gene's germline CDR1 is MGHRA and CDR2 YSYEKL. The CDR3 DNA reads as TGCGCCAGCAGCCAAGATCCAGGGGGCGCCTACAATGAGCAGTTCTTC. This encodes CASSQDPGGAYNEQFF.

The CDR3 sequence is CASSWRSRAEKLFF. CDR3 DNA sequence: TGTGCCAGCAGCTGGCGTAGCCGGGCTGAAAAACTGTTTTTT. V is TRBV7-2 and J is TRBJ1-4, with D unresolved. The V gene lost 4 bases and the J gene lost 7 bases, with 13 bases spanning the gap. The CDR3 consists of 14 residues. Per the germline V gene, CDR1 is SGHTA and CDR2 is FQGNSA. Full variable domain (outside the CDR3, taken from reference TRBV7-2 and TRBJ1-4): GAGVSQSPSNKVTEKGKDVELRCDPISGHTALYWYRQSLGQGLEFLIYFQGNSAPDKSGLPSDRFSAERTGGSVSTLTIQRTQQEDSAVYLCASSWRSRAEKLFFGSGTQLSVL.

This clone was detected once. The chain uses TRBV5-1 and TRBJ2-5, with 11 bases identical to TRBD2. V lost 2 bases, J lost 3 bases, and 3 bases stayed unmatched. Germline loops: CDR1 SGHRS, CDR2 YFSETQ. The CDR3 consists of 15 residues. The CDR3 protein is CASSFLSGGEETQYF. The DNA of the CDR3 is TGCGCCAGCAGCTTCCTTAGCGGGGGGGAAGAGACCCAGTACTTC. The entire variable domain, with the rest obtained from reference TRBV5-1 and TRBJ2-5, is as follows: KAGVTQTPRYLIKTRGQQVTLSCSPISGHRSVSWYQQTPGQGLQFLFEYFSETQRNKGNFPGRFSGRQFSNSRSEMNVSTLELGDSALYLCASSFLSGGEETQYFGPGTRLLVL.

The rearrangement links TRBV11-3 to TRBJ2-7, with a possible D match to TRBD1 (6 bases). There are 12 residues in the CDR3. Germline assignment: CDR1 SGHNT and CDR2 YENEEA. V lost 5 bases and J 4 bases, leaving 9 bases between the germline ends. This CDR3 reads CASSGTKYEQYF. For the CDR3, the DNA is TGTGCCAGCAGCGGGACAAAATACGAGCAGTACTTC.